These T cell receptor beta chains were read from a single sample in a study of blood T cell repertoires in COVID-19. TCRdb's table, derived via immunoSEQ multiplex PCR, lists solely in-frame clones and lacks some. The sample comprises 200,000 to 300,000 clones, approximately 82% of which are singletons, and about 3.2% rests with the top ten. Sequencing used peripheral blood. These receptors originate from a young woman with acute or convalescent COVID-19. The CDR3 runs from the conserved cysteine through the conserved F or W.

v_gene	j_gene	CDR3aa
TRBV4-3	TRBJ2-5	CASSQERGFGETQYF
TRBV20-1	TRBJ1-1	CSASRGGTEAFF
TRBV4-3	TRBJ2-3	CASSQDFASSTDTQYF
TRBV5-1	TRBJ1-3	CASSSEGRMGSGNTIYF
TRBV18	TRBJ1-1	CASSYAQGASGKAFF
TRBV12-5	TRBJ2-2	CASGLVTPSDTGELFF
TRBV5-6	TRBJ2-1	CASSQGLAGGPYNEQFF
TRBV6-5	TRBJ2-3	CASSYVLTDTQYF
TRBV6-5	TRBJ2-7	CASSYSGTEFYF
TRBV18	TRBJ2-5	CASSPPAGARETQYF
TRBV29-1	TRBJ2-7	CSVEASGTYEQYF
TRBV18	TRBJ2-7	CASSPGTSGAYEQYF
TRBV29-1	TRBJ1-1	CSVDWYPGQSTEAFF
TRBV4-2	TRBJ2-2	CASSHTSGSTGELFF
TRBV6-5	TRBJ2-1	CASSSLAGLRDEQFF